This T cell receptor (beta chain) was recorded in a study of blood T cell repertoires in COVID-19. At the level of the study: The analysed material was cDNA or gDNA that came from T cells, B-cell-depleted T cells, or PBMCs.

V dropped 1 base and J dropped 3 bases, with 22 bases sitting between them. There are 18 residues in the CDR3. CDR1 is LGHDT and CDR2 is YNNKEL in the germline V gene (reference sequence). Per the authors' pipeline: Amplified reference gene primers provided the basis for estimating nucleated cell counts. Produced via immunoSEQ multiplex PCR; TCRdb's table is partial and in-frame only. V, J and clone size were drawn from that table, and D and trimming were deduced from the DNA. The table has fewer than 200,000 clones, about three quarters seen once. Sequences were obtained from peripheral blood. The chain joins TRBV3-1 (or the pseudogene TRBV3-2) to TRBJ2-7, with a weak D call TRBD1 (6 bases). This TCR was recovered from a man between 65 and 80 years old with acute or convalescent COVID-19. CDR3 region: CASSQVLKPGAADYEQYF. Here the CDR3 DNA reads TGTGCCAGCAGCCAAGTCTTAAAACCAGGGGCCGCCGACTACGAGCAGTACTTC.